The TCR beta chain described here comes from a study of cytotoxic CD8 clonotypes in ibrutinib-treated CLL. As for the study in general: Enrolment comprised around 11 relapsed/refractory and roughly 15 treatment-naive patients; 17 to 18 were IGHV unmutated. Partial responders around 25, complete 2; about twelve progressed and 14 stayed in remission by median around 68 months.

The table lists this clone with a few counts. Data came from immunoSEQ multiplex PCR; TCRdb stores just in-frame clones and leaves some out. The sample includes just over 200,000 clones, 60% to 80% of them seen just once. Germline CDR1 is SEHNR and CDR2 is FQNEAQ (reference sequence). The CDR3 contains 16 residues. Trimming removed 5 bases from V and 7 bases from J, with 23 bases in between. The sample here was PBMCs, taken after 12 months of ibrutinib treatment. The V call is TRBV7-9, the J call TRBJ1-2, with a weak D call TRBD1 (5 bases). This TCR was sampled from a human donor with chronic lymphocytic leukemia. CDR3 nucleotide sequence: TGTGCCAGCAGCCCGCGTGTCGGGGCAGGCCTTGGTGGCTACACCTTC. Its translation is CASSPRVGAGLGGYTF.